This T cell receptor (beta chain) is drawn from a study of cytomegalovirus exposure and HLA in healthy donors. To note about this clone: Its antigen is unknown.

Whole-study findings and limits: A later analysis linked a missense DCLRE1C variant to TCR beta V- and J-gene trimming. The authors considered a cluster of highly shared sequence variants likely to be a sequencing artifact.

The primer mix had 60 Vbeta and 13 Jbeta primers. Sequencing was performed with immunoSEQ multiplex PCR; in TCRdb, only in-frame clones are kept and a portion is missing. The sample shows 150,000 to 200,000 clones, roughly 84% of them seen only once. V lost 4 bases to trimming and J lost 5 bases, with 21 bases between them. CDR3 length: 17 residues. CDR1 LNHDA and CDR2 SQIVND come from the germline V gene (reference sequence). The V gene is TRBV19, the J gene TRBJ1-5, with D maybe TRBD1 (6 bases). Sequenced: PBMCs. This receptor was obtained from a boy between 5 and 17 years old in good health and CMV-seronegative. CDR3 in amino acids: CASSTGGAIGADQPQHF. The CDR3 bases are TGTGCCAGTAGTACCGGGGGGGCCATCGGGGCCGATCAGCCCCAGCATTTT.